One sample yielded the 10 T cell receptor beta chains listed below, sequenced in a study of T cells in Graves' hyperthyroidism and ophthalmopathy. TCR beta CDR3 regions were amplified from RNA. The HTBI primer set served for first-round RT-PCR of the TCR CDR3. TCRdb called the multiplex PCR reads again in MiXCR, with one record for every CDR3 protein. The sample has around 200,000 distinct CDR3 sequences; about 17% are singletons. The sample taken for sequencing was blood. All receptors come from a woman aged 50 to 60 with Graves' hyperthyroidism.

This clonotype was counted many times. The rearrangement uses TRBV6-1 and TRBJ2-2, with TRBD1 matching over 7 bases. Germline V gives CDR1 MNHNS, CDR2 SASEGT. V lost 5 bases and J lost 2; bases outside the gene matches: 5. This CDR3 is built from 15 residues. The CDR3 DNA reads as TGTGCCAGCAGTCCGGGACAGCCCAACACCGGGGAGCTGTTTTTT. Translating gives CASSPGQPNTGELFF.

This sequence joins TRBV18 and TRBJ1-2; D remains unclear. The CDR3 has 15 amino acids. Germline CDR1 reads KGHSH; CDR2 reads LQKENI. Trimming cost V 1 base and J 4 bases, with 13 bases left between them. CDR3 region: CASSPQTETSYGYTF. The DNA of the CDR3 is TGTGCCAGCTCACCACAAACGGAGACCAGCTATGGCTACACCTTC.

This clonotype has a count of ten or more. The chain carries TRBV7-2 and TRBJ2-1; 7 nucleotides match TRBD1. Germline V gene sequence: CDR1 SGHTA, CDR2 FQGNSA. The CDR3 extends over 13 amino acids. With V trimmed by 1 base and J by 11 bases, 5 bases remained unmatched. CDR3 in DNA: TGTGCCAGCAGCTTAGGCCAGGGGGATCAGCAGTTCTTC. Encoded protein: CASSLGQGDQQFF.

The chain combines TRBV7-9 with TRBJ2-1; no reliable D call. V lost 3 bases, J lost 4 bases, and 10 bases lay in between. The CDR3 totals 14 residues. The germline V gene encodes CDR1 SEHNR and CDR2 FQNEAQ (reference sequence). CDR3 loop: CASSLRSGYNEQFF. The CDR3 DNA follows: TGTGCCAGCAGCTTGCGGTCCGGGTACAATGAGCAGTTCTTC.

This sequence joins TRBV4-1 and TRBJ1-2; the D is unclear. The V gene lost 1 base and the J gene lost 0 bases, with 9 bases spanning the gap. CDR1 MGHRA and CDR2 YSYEKL come from the germline V gene. The CDR3 spans 15 residues. The CDR3 loop reads CASSQVNPANYGYTF. In nucleotides, the CDR3 is TGCGCCAGCAGCCAAGTAAACCCGGCTAACTATGGCTACACCTTC.

This clonotype was seen repeatedly, ten times or more. J is TRBJ2-3 and V is TRBV27, with a weak D call TRBD2 (6 bases). The CDR3 totals 15 residues. Germline CDR1 reads MNHEY; CDR2 reads SMNVEV (reference sequence). V was shortened by 5 bases and J by 7 bases, with 19 bases between the two germline ends. The DNA of the CDR3 is TGTGCCAGCAGTCCCCACCCGGAGGGCACCAATACGCAGTATTTT. This gives the protein CASSPHPEGTNTQYF.

This clonotype has a count of ten or more. The chain recombines TRBV29-1 with TRBJ2-5, with TRBD1 matching 11 bases. V was pared by 6 bases and J by 4 bases, with 10 bases of the junction left unmatched. There are 15 residues in the CDR3. Germline CDR1 is SQVTM and CDR2 is ANQGSEA. The CDR3 nucleotides read TGCAGCGTAGTCCCAGGACAGGGGGCGGGAGAGACCCAGTACTTC. The encoded protein is CSVVPGQGAGETQYF.

This clonotype was seen repeatedly, ten times or more. As DNA, the CDR3 is TGTGCCAGCAGTACATCCGTAGGGGGACAGATCTATGGCTACACCTTC. Translated, it gives CASSTSVGGQIYGYTF. The chain uses TRBV7-2 and TRBJ1-2, with TRBD1 identical over 7 bases. In germline, CDR1 is SGHTA, CDR2 FQGNSA. The trim removed 6 bases at V and 4 bases at J, leaving 14 bases unmatched. The CDR3 runs 16 residues.

This clonotype was counted many times. The genes are TRBV28 and TRBJ1-1; TRBD1 might be the D (5 bases). The CDR3 loop spans 12 amino acids. The V and J ends lost 6 bases and 11 bases respectively, with 16 bases between them. Germline V gene lookup returns CDR1 MDHEN and CDR2 SYDVKM. The CDR3 DNA is TGTGCCAGCAGGGATGTGAGGGGATTGGCTTTCTTT. Translated, it gives CASRDVRGLAFF.

This clonotype was observed at least ten times. J is TRBJ1-1 and V is TRBV6-1; D is possibly TRBD1 (5 bases). The germline V gene encodes CDR1 MNHNS and CDR2 SASEGT. Trimming stripped 6 bases from V and 1 base from J, with 9 bases between. The CDR3 sequence is 13 residues long. DNA for the CDR3: TGTGCCAGCAGGTTTACAGGGAACACTGAAGCTTTCTTT. This codes for CASRFTGNTEAFF.